The 31 T cell receptor beta chains below come from one sample, sequenced in a study of fetal regulatory T cell absence and autoimmunity. TCRdb's copy holds only in-frame clones and misses some; the assay was immunoSEQ multiplex PCR. In the table there are 95,000 to 100,000 clones, about three quarters of which are singletons. Sequencing input: pancreas tissue. These receptors originate from a male donor with IPEX syndrome.

The J gene is TRBJ1-6, the V gene TRBV29-1, with D unresolved. This CDR3 has 18 amino acids. Germline V gene sequence: CDR1 SQVTM, CDR2 ANQGSEA. Trimming stripped 0 bases from V and 14 bases from J, with 29 bases between. Written as DNA, the CDR3 is TGCAGCGTTGAAGATCTTCAGGCCGGGAGCGCTACCCTATCGGCCCTCCACTTT. It encodes CSVEDLQAGSATLSALHF.

The CDR3 DNA follows: TGTGCCAGCAGCGTAGAAGCCGGGGGCTATGGCTACACCTTC. Translating gives CASSVEAGGYGYTF. This rearrangement joins TRBV9 to TRBJ1-2; D possibly corresponds to TRBD1 (5 bases). V was pared by 0 bases and J by 4 bases, with 10 bases between. The CDR3 has 14 residues. Germline V gene lookup returns CDR1 SGDLS and CDR2 YYNGEE.

The gene calls are TRBV5-6 and TRBJ1-5; 9 nucleotides agree with TRBD1. Losses at the gene ends were 2 bases for V and 7 bases for J; bases not matched to a gene: 4. The CDR3 is made up of 14 amino acids. Germline V gene sequence: CDR1 SGHDT, CDR2 YYEEEE. The CDR3 reads CASSFGTGKQPQHF. CDR3 bases: TGTGCCAGCAGCTTTGGGACAGGGAAGCAGCCCCAGCATTTT.

The rearrangement joins TRBV5-1 to TRBJ2-5; 10 nucleotides agree with TRBD2. CDR1 is SGHRS and CDR2 is YFSETQ in the germline V gene. There are 15 residues in the CDR3. With 4 bases clipped from V and 3 bases from J, the junction kept 6 bases outside the gene matches. CDR3: CASSSLGLAKETQYF. Here the CDR3 DNA reads TGCGCCAGCAGCAGTCTGGGACTAGCGAAAGAGACCCAGTACTTC.

J is TRBJ2-1 and V is TRBV2; D remains unclear. Germline lookup yields CDR1 SNHLY and CDR2 FYNNEI. The CDR3 is made up of 11 amino acids. The CDR3: CAAIRRNEQFF. In DNA form, the CDR3 reads TGTGCGGCGATTCGGCGCAATGAGCAGTTCTTC.

V usage is TRBV5-6 and J usage is TRBJ1-2; no clear D gene. CDR3 length equals 12 residues. Germline V CDR1 and CDR2: SGHDT, YYEEEE. V was cut by 5 bases and J by 0 bases, with 5 bases left in between. The CDR3 DNA reads as TGTGCCAGCAGTACAGCTAACTATGGCTACACCTTC. Residues: CASSTANYGYTF.

This chain connects TRBV7-9 to TRBJ2-3, with 10 bases matching TRBD2. V lost 5 bases, J lost 1 base, and 3 bases stayed unmatched. This CDR3 spans 15 amino acids. Germline V gene data show CDR1 as SEHNR and CDR2 as FQNEAQ (reference sequence). In nucleotides, the CDR3 is TGTGCCAGCAGCGCCGGACTAGCGGGCACAGATACGCAGTATTTT. Translation gives CASSAGLAGTDTQYF.

In its sample, this clone was seen a few times. The V call is TRBV5-1, the J call TRBJ1-2; TRBD1 agrees at 7 bases. Trimming took 3 bases from V and 8 from J; bases not matched to a gene: 4. CDR3 length equals 12 residues. From germline, CDR1 is SGHRS and CDR2 YFSETQ. CDR3 bases: TGCGCCAGCAGCTCAGGGGGAAGGGGCTACACCTTC. It codes for CASSSGGRGYTF.

With regard to this clone: The conserved phenylalanine or tryptophan normally closing the CDR3 is absent here, so this likely arose from a read error. It is unclear where the CDR3 begins or ends on the DNA, so no DNA is shown, and the CDR3 is as TCRdb lists it. This chain uses TRBV7-2 with TRBJ2-7; the D call in the table, TRBD1, was not verified against the DNA. The CDR3 sequence runs 12 residues, both termini included. Per germline, CDR1 SGHTA and CDR2 FQGNSA. CDR3 in amino acids: CASSDPWGQGAL.

This clone came up once. The CDR3 sequence is CASSGLIDRGGYEQYF. As DNA, the CDR3 is TGTGCCAGCAGTGGGCTGATAGACAGGGGTGGCTACGAGCAGTACTTC. The chain links TRBV27 to TRBJ2-7; 8 bases fit TRBD1. CDR3 length: 16 residues. Looked up from germline, CDR1 is MNHEY and CDR2 is SMNVEV (reference sequence). Unmatched junction bases numbered 12, after V lost 5 bases and J lost 3 bases.

This sequence joins TRBV4-3 and TRBJ2-7; weak D call: TRBD2 (7 bases). This CDR3 is built from 14 residues. Trimming stripped 1 base from V and 3 bases from J, with 10 bases between. The germline CDR1 and CDR2 sequences are LGHNA and YSLEER. The CDR3 bases are TGCGCCAGCAGCCAAGGGGGAGGGGGCTACGAGCAGTACTTC. It specifies CASSQGGGGYEQYF.

The rearrangement uses TRBV19 and TRBJ2-5; D is tentatively TRBD1 or TRBD2 (6 bases each). This CDR3 spans 16 amino acids. Between the trimmed V and J ends, which lost 5 bases and 4 bases, there was a span of 20 bases. The germline gives CDR1 LNHDA, CDR2 SQIVND (reference sequence). The CDR3, as DNA: TGTGCCAGTAGTCGGGGTAACAGGGAGGTCGGAGAGACCCAGTACTTC. Translated: CASSRGNREVGETQYF.

CDR3 sequence: CASSYTSLHF. DNA of the CDR3: TGTGCCAGCAGTTACACGTCCCTCCACTTT. The chain is built from TRBV6-5 and TRBJ1-6, with unresolved D. The germline V and J ends were trimmed by 2 bases and 14 bases, with 4 bases remaining between them. The CDR3 is made up of 10 amino acids. CDR1 MNHEY and CDR2 SVGAGI come from the germline V gene.

On this clone itself: With a much larger clone just one base away, this may be a read error. The chain uses TRBV5-4 and TRBJ1-2, with unresolved D. Trimming took 0 bases from V and 2 from J, leaving 2 bases between them. This CDR3 contains 12 residues. From germline, CDR1 is SGHNT and CDR2 YYREEE (reference sequence). Here the CDR3 DNA reads TGTGCCAGCAGCTTGGAAAACTATGGCTACACCTTC. This sequence encodes CASSLENYGYTF.

This clone appeared a single time. The rearrangement uses TRBV6-6 and TRBJ2-1; 9 positions agree with TRBD2. Trimming removed 7 bases from V and 3 bases from J; junction bases left unmatched: 7. The germline V gene encodes CDR1 MNHNY and CDR2 SVGAGI (reference sequence). This CDR3 spans 15 amino acids. CDR3 amino acids: CASIRRGGIYNEQFF. CDR3 sequence (DNA): TGTGCCAGCATCAGGCGGGGGGGCATCTACAATGAGCAGTTCTTC.

This clone was detected only a few times. The chain has TRBV6-1 and TRBJ1-2; TRBD1 agrees at 7 bases. Germline V CDR1 and CDR2: MNHNS, SASEGT. The CDR3 is 13 amino acids. V dropped 4 bases and J dropped 4; count of bases not matched to a gene: 3. The CDR3 loop is CASSGQGGYGYTF. As DNA, the CDR3 is TGTGCCAGCAGTGGACAGGGCGGCTATGGCTACACCTTC.

A note on this clone: Its ends do not fully match the called genes, so a read error is possible. This chain joins TRBV7-7 and TRBJ2-2, with 8 bases that match TRBD2. This CDR3 has 16 amino acids. Germline CDR1 SSHAT, CDR2 FNYEAQ (reference sequence). In DNA, the CDR3 is TGTGCTAGCAGCCGCGGACTAGCAGCCAACACCGGGGAGCTGTTTTTT. Amino acid sequence: CASSRGLAANTGELFF.

The chain uses TRBV11-2 and TRBJ2-3; possible D gene TRBD1, 6 bases. The CDR3 consists of 17 residues. The germline gives CDR1 SGHAT, CDR2 FQNNGV. Trimming removed 2 bases at V and 2 bases at J, with 17 bases between. This CDR3 is CASSLYRTWGHTDTQYF. CDR3 nucleotide sequence: TGTGCCAGCAGCTTATATCGGACATGGGGGCACACAGATACGCAGTATTTT.

The chain uses TRBV6-5 and TRBJ1-2, with 8 bases that match TRBD1. The CDR3 sequence is 13 residues long. V gave up 8 bases and J gave up 4 bases; unmatched junction bases: 6. Per the germline V gene, CDR1 is MNHEY and CDR2 is SVGAGI. CDR3 protein: CASFGTGGYGYTF. The CDR3 nucleotides are TGTGCCAGCTTTGGCACAGGGGGCTATGGCTACACCTTC.

The rearrangement joins TRBV13 to TRBJ1-1; no clear D gene. This CDR3 is 14 amino acids long. Trimming cost V 5 bases and J 1 base, with 11 bases left between them. In germline, CDR1 is PRHDT, CDR2 FYEKMQ (reference sequence). CDR3 coding DNA: TGTGCCAGCAGCCAAACTTACAGGAACACTGAAGCTTTCTTT. This encodes CASSQTYRNTEAFF.

This chain connects TRBV27 to TRBJ2-3; D remains unclear. The CDR3 has 14 residues. Germline CDR1 reads MNHEY; CDR2 reads SMNVEV (reference sequence). V lost 6 bases and J lost 4, with 14 bases in between. CDR3 sequence (DNA): TGTGCCAGCAGCCCGTTTGCCGCACCAGATACGCAGTATTTT. Translation gives CASSPFAAPDTQYF.

In this sample, this clone turned up a few times. V gene TRBV5-6 combines with J gene TRBJ1-5; D possibly corresponds to TRBD1 (5 bases). The CDR3 is 16 residues long. Germline values: CDR1 SGHDT, CDR2 YYEEEE. V lost 5 bases to trimming and J lost 6 bases, with 21 bases between them. The CDR3: CASRPPRPGHRQPQHF. In DNA, the CDR3 is TGTGCCAGCAGACCCCCGAGACCAGGGCACCGTCAGCCCCAGCATTTT.

The chain combines TRBV19 with TRBJ2-7; tentative D call: TRBD2 (6 bases). The V end was cut by 3 bases, the J end by 0 bases, with 12 bases between. The CDR3 is 15 amino acids. Germline V CDR1 and CDR2: LNHDA, SQIVND (reference sequence). CDR3 nucleotides: TGTGCCAGTAGTATCGGGGACTTCCTCTCCTACGAGCAGTACTTC. The encoded protein is CASSIGDFLSYEQYF.

The rearrangement joins TRBV4-1 to TRBJ2-3; 8 bases agree with TRBD2. Unmatched junction bases numbered 14, after V lost 6 bases and J lost 0 bases. This CDR3 contains 18 residues. CDR1 and CDR2 (germline): MGHRA, YSYEKL. The CDR3 loop is CASSLNSGDPSSTDTQYF. The CDR3 bases are TGCGCCAGCAGTCTTAATAGCGGGGATCCCTCTAGCACAGATACGCAGTATTTT.

This clone was counted between two and nine times. This chain connects TRBV14 to TRBJ2-7; possible D gene TRBD1, 5 bases. V dropped 4 bases and J dropped 3 bases, with 7 bases sitting between them. CDR1 and CDR2 from the germline V gene are SGHDN and FVKESK. The CDR3 is 12 residues long. The CDR3 here is CASSRRGYEQYF. CDR3 nucleotide sequence: TGTGCCAGCAGCCGAAGGGGCTACGAGCAGTACTTC.

This rearrangement joins TRBV7-2 to TRBJ2-5; 10 positions agree with TRBD2. Germline CDR1 is SGHTA and CDR2 is FQGNSA. V dropped 3 bases and J dropped 5; count of bases not matched to a gene: 6. This CDR3 spans 15 amino acids. Written as DNA, the CDR3 is TGTGCCAGCAGCTTCCCTAGCGGGGGCGGTGAGACCCAGTACTTC. Translating it yields CASSFPSGGGETQYF.

The chain links TRBV6-5 to TRBJ2-7, with D perhaps matching TRBD2 (6 bases). V was trimmed by 11 bases and J by 3 bases, leaving 11 bases between them. The CDR3 runs 11 residues. Per germline, CDR1 MNHEY and CDR2 SVGAGI. The DNA for the CDR3 is TGTGCCTCGGGGGAAAACTACGAGCAGTACTTC. It yields the protein CASGENYEQYF.

The chain links TRBV29-1 to TRBJ1-1, with TRBD1 matching over 11 bases. The CDR3 runs 12 residues. V was pared by 6 bases and J by 5 bases, with 2 bases of the junction left unmatched. From germline, CDR1 is SQVTM and CDR2 ANQGSEA. The CDR3 is CSVGDRGTEAFF. The CDR3 coding sequence is TGCAGCGTGGGGGACAGGGGGACTGAAGCTTTCTTT. Supplemented by reference TRBV29-1 and TRBJ1-1, the full variable domain reads SAVISQKPSRDICQRGTSLTIQCQVDSQVTMMFWYRQQPGQSLTLIATANQGSEATYESGFVIDKFPISRPNLTFSTLTVSNMSPEDSSIYLCSVGDRGTEAFFGQGTRLTVV.

In DNA, the CDR3 is TGTGCCAGCAGCATTAGCGGGGGCCTCTCCTACGAGCAGTACTTC. The encoded protein is CASSISGGLSYEQYF. The chain uses TRBV5-6 and TRBJ2-7; 9 bases fit TRBD2. This CDR3 is 15 amino acids long. Germline CDR1 and CDR2: SGHDT and YYEEEE. Trimming cost V 4 bases and J 0 bases; bases outside gene matches: 5.

V and J are TRBV30 and TRBJ2-3; 10 bases map to TRBD2. The CDR3 is made up of 15 amino acids. Germline V gene data show CDR1 as GTSNPN and CDR2 as SVGIG (reference sequence). Unmatched junction bases numbered 1, after V lost 0 bases and J lost 1 base. Here the CDR3 DNA reads TGTGCCTGGAGTGTGGGGACTAGCGGCACAGATACGCAGTATTTT. This gives the protein CAWSVGTSGTDTQYF.

Here the CDR3 reads CASSEASGGYEQYF. CDR3 DNA sequence: TGTGCCAGCAGCGAGGCTAGCGGGGGCTACGAGCAGTACTTC. The rearrangement uses TRBV9 and TRBJ2-7, with TRBD2 matching 10 bases. This CDR3 contains 14 residues. V gave up 3 bases and J gave up 3 bases; unmatched junction bases: 3. Germline V lookup: CDR1 SGDLS, CDR2 YYNGEE.